The 21 T cell receptor beta chains presented below share a single source sample, sequenced in a study of blood T cell repertoires in COVID-19. Sequencing was performed with immunoSEQ multiplex PCR; in TCRdb, only in-frame clones are kept and a portion is missing. The data contain a few hundred thousand clones, approximately 90% of them seen just once; the ten biggest clones take up 6.3%. Sequenced: peripheral blood. The receptor set was obtained from a woman in her fifties or sixties with COVID-19, enrolled during active disease.

The gene calls are TRBV5-6 and TRBJ1-2, with D possibly being TRBD1 (6 bases). The V gene's germline CDR1 is SGHDT and CDR2 YYEEEE. The CDR3 covers 17 residues. Trimming stripped 2 bases from V and 2 bases from J, with 19 bases between. CDR3 in amino acids: CASSFRHALQGNYGYTF. DNA for the CDR3: TGTGCCAGCAGCTTTCGGCACGCGTTACAGGGAAACTATGGCTACACCTTC.

The V call is TRBV2, the J call TRBJ1-6, with TRBD1 as a possible D gene (6 bases). The V end was cut by 5 bases, the J end by 7 bases, with 9 bases between. Germline CDR1 reads SNHLY; CDR2 reads FYNNEI. The length of the CDR3 is 13 residues. The CDR3 sequence is CASSRTVNSPLHF. CDR3 bases: TGTGCCAGCAGTAGGACAGTGAATTCACCCCTCCACTTT.

The sample holds one count of this clone. This sequence joins TRBV7-8 and TRBJ2-5; 10 bases line up with TRBD2. CDR3 length equals 15 residues. CDR1 and CDR2 from the germline V gene are SGHVS and FQNEAQ. CDR3 DNA sequence: TGTGTATCCGGGATTCTAGCGGGAGTAGGGGAGACCCAGTACTTC. The encoded protein is CVSGILAGVGETQYF.

V usage is TRBV19 and J usage is TRBJ1-5, with a weak D call TRBD1 (6 bases). Trimming pared 5 bases from V and 2 bases from J, leaving 10 bases between. From germline, CDR1 is LNHDA and CDR2 SQIVND (reference sequence). The CDR3 is made up of 14 amino acids. The CDR3 loop reads CASSVSGGNQPQHF. The CDR3, as DNA: TGTGCCAGTAGTGTCTCAGGGGGCAATCAGCCCCAGCATTTT.

This clone has only one observation. The rearrangement joins TRBV6-1 to TRBJ2-7, with 10 bases that match TRBD1. The J segment lost 0 bases and the V segment lost 2 bases, leaving 10 bases of the junction unmatched. CDR3 length equals 18 residues. CDR1 is MNHNS and CDR2 is SASEGT in the germline V gene. CDR3 nucleotides: TGTGCCAGCAGTGAACCCTGGGGTTGGACAGGGGGCTCCTACGAGCAGTACTTC. Protein: CASSEPWGWTGGSYEQYF.

The rearrangement links TRBV11-3 to TRBJ2-1; 14 bases fit TRBD2. Germline values: CDR1 SGHNT, CDR2 YENEEA. The CDR3 has 16 residues. J was trimmed by 6 bases and V by 3 bases; bases with no gene match: 4. CDR3 loop: CASSFGLAGGANEQFF. CDR3 coding DNA: TGTGCCAGCAGCTTTGGACTAGCGGGAGGCGCCAATGAGCAGTTCTTC.

This chain links TRBV19 with TRBJ1-3; weak D call: TRBD1 (5 bases). Germline CDR1 is LNHDA and CDR2 is SQIVND (reference sequence). V shed 6 bases and J shed 0 bases, with 9 bases lying between them. There are 14 residues in the CDR3. The CDR3 sequence is CASRSGSSGNTIYF. DNA of the CDR3: TGTGCCAGTAGATCAGGGTCCTCTGGAAACACCATATATTTT.

V and J are TRBV18 and TRBJ2-5; weak D call: TRBD1 (5 bases). Germline V CDR1 and CDR2: KGHSH, LQKENI. CDR3 length: 15 residues. Trimming removed 2 bases from V and 5 bases from J, with 15 bases in between. DNA for the CDR3: TGTGCCAGCTCACCAGGTCCCAGGGATGGGGAGACCCAGTACTTC. Translating gives CASSPGPRDGETQYF.

J is TRBJ1-2 and V is TRBV19, with TRBD1 matching 9 bases. CDR1 and CDR2 from the germline V gene are LNHDA and SQIVND (reference sequence). Unmatched junction bases numbered 17, after V lost 5 bases and J lost 7 bases. The CDR3 is made up of 17 amino acids. CDR3 sequence: CASSYPGQGWPGAGYTF. The CDR3 DNA reads TGTGCCAGTAGTTACCCGGGACAGGGATGGCCGGGGGCTGGCTACACCTTC.

The rearrangement links TRBV27 to TRBJ2-1, with 15 bases aligning to TRBD2. V shed 8 bases, J shed 9 bases, and the junction held 20 bases outside the gene matches. The CDR3 is made up of 19 amino acids. Germline-derived CDR1 and CDR2 are MNHEY and SMNVEV (reference sequence). The CDR3 nucleotides read TGTGCCAGCCGCTCTCCGGGACTAGCGGGAGGTCGTGCCGTTAGTGAGCAGTTCTTC. Translating it yields CASRSPGLAGGRAVSEQFF.

This chain links TRBV6-2 or TRBV6-3 with TRBJ1-5; D is undetermined. V shed 6 bases and J shed 6 bases, with 18 bases lying between them. The CDR3 consists of 15 residues. Germline lookup yields CDR1 MNHEY and CDR2 SVGEGT. DNA of the CDR3: TGTGCCAGCAGCTTTGGAGAGGGTTATCGTCAGCCCCAGCATTTT. Amino acid sequence: CASSFGEGYRQPQHF.

V gene TRBV6-1 combines with J gene TRBJ2-7; 7 bases are a match to TRBD1. CDR1 and CDR2 from the germline V gene are MNHNS and SASEGT. The CDR3 is made up of 15 amino acids. V lost 3 bases and J lost 3; bases outside the gene matches: 8. The CDR3, as DNA: TGTGCCAGCAGTGACAGGGGGTCTTGGGTCTACGAGCAGTACTTC. Protein product: CASSDRGSWVYEQYF.

The chain joins TRBV15 to TRBJ1-3; D might be TRBD1 (6 bases). This CDR3 has 16 amino acids. Germline CDR1 reads LNHNV; CDR2 reads YYDKDF (reference sequence). V gave up 0 bases and J gave up 3 bases, with 12 bases separating them. CDR3 region: CATSRERGAFGNTIYF. The DNA of the CDR3 is TGTGCCACCAGCAGAGAACGGGGGGCTTTTGGAAACACCATATATTTT.

This chain joins TRBV19 and TRBJ2-1; D might be TRBD2 (6 bases). The V gene lost 1 base and the J gene lost 4 bases, with 23 bases spanning the gap. The germline V gene encodes CDR1 LNHDA and CDR2 SQIVND (reference sequence). This CDR3 contains 19 residues. CDR3 residues: CASSIASLVGGTGYNEQFF. DNA for the CDR3: TGTGCCAGTAGTATAGCCTCTTTGGTAGGCGGGACCGGATACAATGAGCAGTTCTTC.

This chain joins TRBV11-3 and TRBJ1-2; the D is unclear. CDR1 SGHNT and CDR2 YENEEA come from the germline V gene. V lost 3 bases and J lost 5, with 7 bases in between. This CDR3 is 12 amino acids long. CDR3: CASSFSQYGYTF. For the CDR3, the DNA is TGTGCCAGCAGCTTTTCACAGTATGGCTACACCTTC.

V and J are TRBV6-2 or TRBV6-3 and TRBJ2-7, with TRBD2 identical over 16 bases. The germline V gene has CDR1 MNHEY and CDR2 SVGEGT. This CDR3 comprises 19 residues. The V and J ends lost 0 bases and 4 bases, in that order; junction bases with no gene match: 9. The CDR3 loop reads CASSYSSPGTSGRGYEQYF. CDR3 sequence (DNA): TGTGCCAGCAGTTACTCGAGTCCCGGGACTAGCGGGAGGGGGTACGAGCAGTACTTC.

This chain connects TRBV19 to TRBJ1-1, with 8 bases matching TRBD1. There are 15 residues in the CDR3. Germline-derived CDR1 and CDR2 are LNHDA and SQIVND (reference sequence). The V gene end was trimmed by 3 bases and the J gene end by 5 bases; junction bases not matched to a gene: 8. CDR3 in DNA: TGTGCCAGTAGTATGGCCAGGGGGCTAGTTACTGAAGCTTTCTTT. It yields the protein CASSMARGLVTEAFF.

The gene calls are TRBV7-2 and TRBJ1-1; possible D gene TRBD1, 5 bases. The V and J ends lost 2 bases and 6 bases respectively, with 16 bases between them. The CDR3 covers 15 residues. Germline V gene sequence: CDR1 SGHTA, CDR2 FQGNSA. The CDR3 loop reads CASSLTSSGGPEAFF. The CDR3 region has the DNA TGTGCCAGCAGCTTAACTAGCTCCGGGGGTCCTGAAGCTTTCTTT.

The chain couples TRBV2 to TRBJ2-7; maybe TRBD1 (6 bases). Trimming cost V 6 bases and J 5 bases, with 8 bases left between them. Germline CDR1 SNHLY, CDR2 FYNNEI. CDR3 length: 11 amino acids. The CDR3 reads CASRRQDEQYF. As DNA, the CDR3 is TGTGCCAGCAGACGACAGGACGAGCAGTACTTC.

V and J are TRBV10-2 and TRBJ1-3; D is possibly TRBD1 (5 bases). The CDR3 contains 15 residues. The germline gives CDR1 WSHSY, CDR2 SAAADI. Deletions cut 6 bases from V and 3 bases from J, with 15 bases between. The CDR3 region has the DNA TGCGCCAGCAGGGGGTCTTCAGGGTTTGGAAACACCATATATTTT. This sequence encodes CASRGSSGFGNTIYF.

A single count supports this clone. The chain links TRBV7-2 to TRBJ1-2; a possible D gene is TRBD1 (6 bases). CDR3 length: 14 residues. Per germline, CDR1 SGHTA and CDR2 FQGNSA. V was trimmed by 5 bases and J by 3 bases, leaving 13 bases between them. CDR3 DNA sequence: TGTGCCAGCAGCCCACAGGGAAGTCACTATGGCTACACCTTC. As protein: CASSPQGSHYGYTF.